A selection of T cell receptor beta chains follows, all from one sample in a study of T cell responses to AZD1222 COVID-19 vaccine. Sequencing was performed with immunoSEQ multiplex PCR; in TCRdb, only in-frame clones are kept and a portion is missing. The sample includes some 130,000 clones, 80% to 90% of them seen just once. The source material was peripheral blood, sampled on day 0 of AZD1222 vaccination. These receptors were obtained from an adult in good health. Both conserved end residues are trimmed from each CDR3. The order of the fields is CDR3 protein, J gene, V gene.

cdr3_aa: ASSFMINEKLF; j_call: TRBJ1-4; v_call: TRBV27
cdr3_aa: ASSYSGGGGRDTQY; j_call: TRBJ2-3; v_call: TRBV6-5
cdr3_aa: ASSSQGASYNEQF; j_call: TRBJ2-1; v_call: TRBV19
cdr3_aa: ASSQVGTTEAF; j_call: TRBJ1-1; v_call: TRBV4-3
cdr3_aa: ASSSRTPYGYT; j_call: TRBJ1-2; v_call: TRBV7-9
cdr3_aa: ASSLGSFSGNTIY; j_call: TRBJ1-3; v_call: TRBV7-2
cdr3_aa: ASSPRVGGETQY; j_call: TRBJ2-5; v_call: TRBV9
cdr3_aa: ASSPYRVDTEAF; j_call: TRBJ1-1; v_call: TRBV5-1
cdr3_aa: ASSVDGYNEQF; j_call: TRBJ2-1; v_call: TRBV9
cdr3_aa: ASSRGGGETQY; j_call: TRBJ2-5; v_call: TRBV6-5
cdr3_aa: ATSRGGQGREAF; j_call: TRBJ1-1; v_call: TRBV15
cdr3_aa: SVEGRVVQDTQY; j_call: TRBJ2-3; v_call: TRBV29-1
cdr3_aa: ASSQQGAQDYGYT; j_call: TRBJ1-2; v_call: TRBV7-9
cdr3_aa: ASSSLGVEGTDTQY; j_call: TRBJ2-3; v_call: TRBV5-6
cdr3_aa: ASSYSTSGRVEQY; j_call: TRBJ2-7; v_call: TRBV6-2/TRBV6-3
cdr3_aa: ASSEFQGRLF; j_call: TRBJ1-4; v_call: TRBV6-1
cdr3_aa: ASRLSGGAYEQY; j_call: TRBJ2-7; v_call: TRBV5-4
cdr3_aa: ASSQDFGGGPNTGELF; j_call: TRBJ2-2; v_call: TRBV4-3
cdr3_aa: ASSRTTGMSNQPQH; j_call: TRBJ1-5; v_call: TRBV5-1
cdr3_aa: ASSVVGGLAGDTQY; j_call: TRBJ2-3; v_call: TRBV9
cdr3_aa: ASAGTGGAGANVLT; j_call: TRBJ2-6; v_call: TRBV5-6
cdr3_aa: ASSEPDRGIAGYHEQF; j_call: TRBJ2-1; v_call: TRBV6-1
cdr3_aa: ASSLTRGNEQF; j_call: TRBJ2-1; v_call: TRBV12-3/TRBV12-4
cdr3_aa: ASSLIPSTDAEAF; j_call: TRBJ1-1; v_call: TRBV7-3
cdr3_aa: ASSHTGGSTQY; j_call: TRBJ2-3; v_call: TRBV12-3/TRBV12-4
cdr3_aa: ATSGTSGVTDTQY; j_call: TRBJ2-3; v_call: TRBV24-1
cdr3_aa: SVEGQRNTEAF; j_call: TRBJ1-1; v_call: TRBV29-1
cdr3_aa: ASSRYSSYEQY; j_call: TRBJ2-7; v_call: TRBV27
cdr3_aa: ASSQEGDGNEQF; j_call: TRBJ2-1; v_call: TRBV4-2
cdr3_aa: ASSLDGTYEQY; j_call: TRBJ2-7; v_call: TRBV5-1
cdr3_aa: ASSSFPAVSSYEQY; j_call: TRBJ2-7; v_call: TRBV11-3
cdr3_aa: ATSFSGSTDTQY; j_call: TRBJ2-3; v_call: TRBV24-1
cdr3_aa: ASSLTENTEAF; j_call: TRBJ1-1; v_call: TRBV18
cdr3_aa: ATSSGGGETQY; j_call: TRBJ2-5; v_call: TRBV15
cdr3_aa: ASSYLGRETQY; j_call: TRBJ2-5; v_call: TRBV12-3/TRBV12-4
cdr3_aa: SVEDNLAGELF; j_call: TRBJ2-2; v_call: TRBV29-1
cdr3_aa: ASSREGNTEAF; j_call: TRBJ1-1; v_call: TRBV5-1
cdr3_aa: AWSVPRLVKDTQY; j_call: TRBJ2-3; v_call: TRBV30
cdr3_aa: ASSFPPGQGGYGYT; j_call: TRBJ1-2; v_call: TRBV5-5
cdr3_aa: ASSASLLSGNTIY; j_call: TRBJ1-3; v_call: TRBV10-1
cdr3_aa: ASSPITGELTGNTIY; j_call: TRBJ1-3; v_call: TRBV27
cdr3_aa: ASIGPIRAGPYNEQF; j_call: TRBJ2-1; v_call: TRBV19
cdr3_aa: ASDGTGMFANTGELF; j_call: TRBJ2-2; v_call: TRBV19
cdr3_aa: ASSLSQGARVEKLF; j_call: TRBJ1-4; v_call: TRBV11-2
cdr3_aa: ASSPGGANTGELF; j_call: TRBJ2-2; v_call: TRBV7-2
cdr3_aa: ASSQTFQVGNTIY; j_call: TRBJ1-3; v_call: TRBV3-1/TRBV3-2
cdr3_aa: ASSQDPGFNEKLF; j_call: TRBJ1-4; v_call: TRBV14
cdr3_aa: ASSEISLKGYT; j_call: TRBJ1-2; v_call: TRBV6-1
cdr3_aa: ASSQVGGAGGYNEQF; j_call: TRBJ2-1; v_call: TRBV4-2
cdr3_aa: ASSESDRVVHEQY; j_call: TRBJ2-7; v_call: TRBV10-2